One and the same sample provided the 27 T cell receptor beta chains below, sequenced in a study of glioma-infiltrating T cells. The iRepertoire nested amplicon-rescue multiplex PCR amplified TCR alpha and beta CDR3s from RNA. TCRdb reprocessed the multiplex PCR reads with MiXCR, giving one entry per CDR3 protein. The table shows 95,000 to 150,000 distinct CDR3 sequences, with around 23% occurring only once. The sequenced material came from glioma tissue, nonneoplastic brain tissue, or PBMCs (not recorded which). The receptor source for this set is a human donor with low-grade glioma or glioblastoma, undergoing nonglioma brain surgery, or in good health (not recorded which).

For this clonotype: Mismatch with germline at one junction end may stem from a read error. CDR3 amino acids: CSVDGLAGF. CDR3 bases: TGCAGCGTTGACGGGTTGGCAGGCTTC. The chain carries TRBV29-1 and TRBJ2-7; D is ambiguous. Germline V CDR1 and CDR2: SQVTM, ANQGSEA. There are 9 residues in the CDR3.

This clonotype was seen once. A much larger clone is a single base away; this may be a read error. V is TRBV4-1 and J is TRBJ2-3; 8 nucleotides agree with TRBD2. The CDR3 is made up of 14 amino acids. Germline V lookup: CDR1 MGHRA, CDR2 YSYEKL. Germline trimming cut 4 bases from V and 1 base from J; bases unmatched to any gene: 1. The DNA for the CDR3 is TGCGCCAGCAGCCCCGGGGGGGGCACAGATACGCAGTATTTT. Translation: CASSPGGGTDTQYF.

CDR3 DNA sequence: TGTGCCAGCAGCTTAGATGGAATCTGGAAGCAAGCTTTCTTT. Residues: CASSLDGIWKQAFF. This chain uses TRBV11-2 with TRBJ1-1; D uncertain. CDR1 and CDR2 from the germline V gene are SGHAT and FQNNGV. This CDR3 comprises 14 residues. Trimming cost V 0 bases and J 9 bases, with 14 bases left between them.

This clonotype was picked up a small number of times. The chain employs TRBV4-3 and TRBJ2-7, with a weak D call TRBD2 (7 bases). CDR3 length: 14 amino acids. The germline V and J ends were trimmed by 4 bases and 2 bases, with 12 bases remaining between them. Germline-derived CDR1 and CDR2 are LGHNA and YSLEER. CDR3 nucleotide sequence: TGCGCCAGCAGCCCGGGGGGCCATACCTACGAGCAGTACTTC. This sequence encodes CASSPGGHTYEQYF.

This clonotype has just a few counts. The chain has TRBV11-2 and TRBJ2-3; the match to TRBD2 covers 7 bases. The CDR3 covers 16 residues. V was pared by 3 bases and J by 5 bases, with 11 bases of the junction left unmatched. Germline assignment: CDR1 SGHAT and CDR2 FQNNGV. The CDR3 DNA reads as TGTGCCAGCAGCTTCGGCTCGGGAGGAGTTGAAGATACGCAGTATTTT. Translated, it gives CASSFGSGGVEDTQYF.

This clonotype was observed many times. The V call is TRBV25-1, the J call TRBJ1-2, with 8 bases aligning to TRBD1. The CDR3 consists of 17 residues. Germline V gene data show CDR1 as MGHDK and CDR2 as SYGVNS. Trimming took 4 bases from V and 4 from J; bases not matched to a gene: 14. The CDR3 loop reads CASSGQGLSFYSYGYTF. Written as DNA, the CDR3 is TGTGCCAGCAGTGGACAGGGGCTAAGCTTCTATAGCTATGGCTACACCTTC.

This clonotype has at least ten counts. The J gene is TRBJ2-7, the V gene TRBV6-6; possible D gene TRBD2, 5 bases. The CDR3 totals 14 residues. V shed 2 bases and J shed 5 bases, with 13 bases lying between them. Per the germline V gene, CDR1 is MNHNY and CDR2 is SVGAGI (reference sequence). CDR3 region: CASSYNSAGDEQYF. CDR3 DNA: TGTGCCAGCAGTTACAATAGCGCCGGTGACGAGCAGTACTTC.

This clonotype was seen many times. CDR3 protein: CASTPGRRTDTQYF. The CDR3 coding sequence is TGTGCCAGCACCCCTGGACGACGCACAGATACGCAGTATTTT. The rearrangement links TRBV7-2 to TRBJ2-3; unclear D gene. The germline V gene encodes CDR1 SGHTA and CDR2 FQGNSA. Trimming shortened V by 7 bases and J by 1 base, and 12 bases separated the two germline ends. There are 14 residues in the CDR3.

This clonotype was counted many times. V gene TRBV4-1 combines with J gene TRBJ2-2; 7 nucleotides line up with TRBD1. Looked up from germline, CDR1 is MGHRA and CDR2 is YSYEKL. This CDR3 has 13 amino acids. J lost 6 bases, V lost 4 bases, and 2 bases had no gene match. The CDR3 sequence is CASSLTGAGELFF. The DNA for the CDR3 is TGCGCCAGCAGCCTCACAGGGGCCGGGGAGCTGTTTTTT.

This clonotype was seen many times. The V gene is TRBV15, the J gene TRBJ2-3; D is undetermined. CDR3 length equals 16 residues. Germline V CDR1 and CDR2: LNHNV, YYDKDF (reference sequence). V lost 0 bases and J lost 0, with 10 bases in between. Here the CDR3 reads CATSRDLGISTDTQYF. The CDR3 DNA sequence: TGTGCCACCAGCAGAGATCTGGGGATTAGCACAGATACGCAGTATTTT.

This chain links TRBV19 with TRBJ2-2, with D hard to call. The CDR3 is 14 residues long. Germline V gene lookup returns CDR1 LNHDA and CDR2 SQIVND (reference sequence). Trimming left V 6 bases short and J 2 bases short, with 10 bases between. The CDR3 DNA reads TGTGCCAGTAGAATGGAAGCTAACACCGGGGAGCTGTTTTTT. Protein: CASRMEANTGELFF.

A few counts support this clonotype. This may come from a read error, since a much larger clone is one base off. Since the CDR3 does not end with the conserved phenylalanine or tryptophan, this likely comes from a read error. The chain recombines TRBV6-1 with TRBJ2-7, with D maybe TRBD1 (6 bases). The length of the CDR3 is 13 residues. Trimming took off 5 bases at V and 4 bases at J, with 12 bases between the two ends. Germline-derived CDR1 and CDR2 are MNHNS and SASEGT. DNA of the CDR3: TGTGCCAGCAGTCTTACAGGGTTATACGAGCAGTACTCC. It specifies CASSLTGLYEQYS.

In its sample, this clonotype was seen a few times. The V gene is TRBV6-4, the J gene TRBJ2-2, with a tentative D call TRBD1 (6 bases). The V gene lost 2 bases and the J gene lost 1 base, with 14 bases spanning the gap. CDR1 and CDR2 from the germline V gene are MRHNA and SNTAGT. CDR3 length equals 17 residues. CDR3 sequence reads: CASSDPPTGWNTGELFF. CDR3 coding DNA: TGTGCCAGCAGTGACCCCCCGACAGGTTGGAACACCGGGGAGCTGTTTTTT.

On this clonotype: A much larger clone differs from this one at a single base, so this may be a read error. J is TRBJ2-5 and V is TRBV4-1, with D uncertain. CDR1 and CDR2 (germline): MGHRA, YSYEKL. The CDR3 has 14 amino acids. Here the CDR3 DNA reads TGCGCCAGCAGCCAAGTAGGTCAGCAAGAGACCAAGTACTTC. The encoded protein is CASSQVGQQETKYF.

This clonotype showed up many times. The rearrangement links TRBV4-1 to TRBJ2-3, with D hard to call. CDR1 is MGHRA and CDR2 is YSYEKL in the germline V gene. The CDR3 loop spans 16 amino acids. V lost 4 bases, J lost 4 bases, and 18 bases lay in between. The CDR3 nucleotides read TGCGCCAGCAGCCTTACACTCTCTAGTCGGCCAGATACGCAGTATTTT. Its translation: CASSLTLSSRPDTQYF.

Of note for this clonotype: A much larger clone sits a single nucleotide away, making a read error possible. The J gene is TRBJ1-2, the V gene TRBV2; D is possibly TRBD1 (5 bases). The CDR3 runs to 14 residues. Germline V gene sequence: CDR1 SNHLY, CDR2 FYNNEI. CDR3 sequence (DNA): TGTGCCAGCAGTGGGCGGGGGGGAAACTATGACTACACCTTC. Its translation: CASSGRGGNYDYTF.

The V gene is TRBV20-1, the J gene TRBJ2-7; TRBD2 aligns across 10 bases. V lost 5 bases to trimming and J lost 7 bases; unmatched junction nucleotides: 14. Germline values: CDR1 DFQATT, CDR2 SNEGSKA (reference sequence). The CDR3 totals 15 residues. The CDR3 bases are TGCAGTGCTGCAAGTGTAGCGGGAGGTCGCGAAGAGCAGTACTTC. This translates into CSAASVAGGREEQYF.

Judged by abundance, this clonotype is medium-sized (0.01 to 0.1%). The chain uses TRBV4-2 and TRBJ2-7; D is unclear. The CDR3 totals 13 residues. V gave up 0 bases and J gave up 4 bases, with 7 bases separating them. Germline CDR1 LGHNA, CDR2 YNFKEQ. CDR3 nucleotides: TGTGCCAGCAGCCAAGATCTGAGGTACGAGCAGTACTTC. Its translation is CASSQDLRYEQYF.

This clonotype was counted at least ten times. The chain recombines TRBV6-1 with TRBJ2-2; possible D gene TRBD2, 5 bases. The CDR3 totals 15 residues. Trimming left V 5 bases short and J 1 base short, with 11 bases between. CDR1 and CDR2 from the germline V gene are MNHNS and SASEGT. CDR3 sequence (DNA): TGTGCCAGCAGTACTGGACTGGGGAACACCGGGGAGCTGTTTTTT. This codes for CASSTGLGNTGELFF.

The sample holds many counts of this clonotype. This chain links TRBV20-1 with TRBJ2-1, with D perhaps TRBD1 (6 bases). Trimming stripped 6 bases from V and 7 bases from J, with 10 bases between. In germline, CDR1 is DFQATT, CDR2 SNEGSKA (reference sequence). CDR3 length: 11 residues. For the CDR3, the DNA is TGCAGTGCCCTAACAGGGAATGAGCAGTTCTTC. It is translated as CSALTGNEQFF.

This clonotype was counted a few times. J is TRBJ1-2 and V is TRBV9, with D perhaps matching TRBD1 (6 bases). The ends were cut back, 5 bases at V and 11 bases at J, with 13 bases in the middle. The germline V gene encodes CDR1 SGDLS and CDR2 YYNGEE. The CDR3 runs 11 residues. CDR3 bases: TGTGCCAGCAGGACAGGAAACCTGTACACCTTC. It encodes CASRTGNLYTF.

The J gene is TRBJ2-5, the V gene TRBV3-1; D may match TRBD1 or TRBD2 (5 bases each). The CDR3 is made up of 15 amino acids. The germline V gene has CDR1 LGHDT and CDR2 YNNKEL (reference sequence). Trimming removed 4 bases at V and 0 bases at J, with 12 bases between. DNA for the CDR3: TGTGCCAGCAGCCGTGGGGGAGCCCACCAAGAGACCCAGTACTTC. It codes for CASSRGGAHQETQYF.

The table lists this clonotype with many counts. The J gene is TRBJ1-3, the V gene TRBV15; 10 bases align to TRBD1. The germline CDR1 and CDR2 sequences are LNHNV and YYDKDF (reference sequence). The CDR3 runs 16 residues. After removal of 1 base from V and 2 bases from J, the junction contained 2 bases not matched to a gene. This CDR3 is CATSRVGTGAGNTIYF. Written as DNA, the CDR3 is TGTGCCACCAGCAGAGTCGGGACAGGGGCTGGAAACACCATATATTTT.

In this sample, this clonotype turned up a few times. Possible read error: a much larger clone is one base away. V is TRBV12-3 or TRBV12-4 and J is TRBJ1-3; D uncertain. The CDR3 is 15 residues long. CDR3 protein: CASSFSVISGNTVYF. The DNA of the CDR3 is TGTGCCAGCAGTTTTTCGGTTATCTCTGGAAACACCGTATATTTT.

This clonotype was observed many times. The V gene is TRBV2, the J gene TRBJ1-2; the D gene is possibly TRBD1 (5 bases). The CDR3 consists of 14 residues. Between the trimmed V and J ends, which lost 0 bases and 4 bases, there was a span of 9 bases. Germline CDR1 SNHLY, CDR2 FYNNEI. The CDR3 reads CASSEAWTSYGYTF. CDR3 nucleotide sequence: TGTGCCAGCAGTGAAGCTTGGACATCCTATGGCTACACCTTC. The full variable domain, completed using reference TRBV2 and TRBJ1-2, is EPEVTQTPSHQVTQMGQEVILRCVPISNHLYFYWYRQILGQKVEFLVSFYNNEISEKSEIFDDQFSVERPDGSNFTLKIRSTKLEDSAMYFCASSEAWTSYGYTFGSGTRLTVV.

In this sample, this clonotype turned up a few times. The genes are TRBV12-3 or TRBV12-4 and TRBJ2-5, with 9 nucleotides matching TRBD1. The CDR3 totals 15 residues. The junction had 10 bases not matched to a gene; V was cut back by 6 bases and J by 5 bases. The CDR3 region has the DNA TGTGCCAGCAGCCCTCTAGACAGGGGGAGGGAGACCCAGTACTTC. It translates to CASSPLDRGRETQYF.

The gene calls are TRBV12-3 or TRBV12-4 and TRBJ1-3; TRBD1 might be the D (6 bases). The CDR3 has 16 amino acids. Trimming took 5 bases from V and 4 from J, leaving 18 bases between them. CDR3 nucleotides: TGTGCCAGCAGTCCCTCCATACAGGGCCGAGGAAACACCATATATTTT. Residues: CASSPSIQGRGNTIYF.